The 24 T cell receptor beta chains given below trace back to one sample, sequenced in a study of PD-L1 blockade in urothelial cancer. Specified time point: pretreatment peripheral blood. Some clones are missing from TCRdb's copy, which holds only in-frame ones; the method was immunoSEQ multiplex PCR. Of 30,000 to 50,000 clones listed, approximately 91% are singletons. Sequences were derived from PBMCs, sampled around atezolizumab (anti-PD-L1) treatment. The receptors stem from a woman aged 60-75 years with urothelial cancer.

The CDR3 protein is CASSPRLTYNEQFF. CDR3 DNA: TGTGCCAGCAGTCCCCGACTGACGTACAATGAGCAGTTCTTC. V and J are TRBV28 and TRBJ2-1; D is ambiguous. V lost 5 bases to trimming and J lost 4 bases, with 12 bases between them. From germline, CDR1 is MDHEN and CDR2 SYDVKM. The CDR3 consists of 14 residues. Complete variable domain (other parts from reference TRBV28 and TRBJ2-1): DVKVTQSSRYLVKRTGEKVFLECVQDMDHENMFWYRQDPGLGLRLIYFSYDVKMKEKGDIPEGYSVSREKKERFSLILESASTNQTSMYLCASSPRLTYNEQFFGPGTRLTVL.

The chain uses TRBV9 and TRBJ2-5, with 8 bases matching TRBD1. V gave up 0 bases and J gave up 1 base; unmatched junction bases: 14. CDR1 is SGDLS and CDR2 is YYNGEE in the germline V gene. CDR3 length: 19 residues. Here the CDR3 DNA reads TGTGCCAGCAGCGTAGAGAAGGGGACAGGTTGGGATCTCCAAGAGACCCAGTACTTC. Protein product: CASSVEKGTGWDLQETQYF.

Here the CDR3 reads CASLTGERSQPQHF. The CDR3 region has the DNA TGTGCCAGCCTTACAGGGGAAAGAAGTCAGCCCCAGCATTTT. V usage is TRBV28 and J usage is TRBJ1-5; 7 nucleotides line up with TRBD1. The V and J ends lost 8 bases and 6 bases, in that order; junction bases with no gene match: 10. The germline gives CDR1 MDHEN, CDR2 SYDVKM. The CDR3 sequence is 14 residues long.

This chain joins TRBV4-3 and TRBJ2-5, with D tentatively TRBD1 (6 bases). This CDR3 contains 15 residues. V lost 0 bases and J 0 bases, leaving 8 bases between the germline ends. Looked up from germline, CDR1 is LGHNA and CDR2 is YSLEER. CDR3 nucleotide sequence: TGCGCCAGCAGCCAAGATGGACAGAACCAAGAGACCCAGTACTTC. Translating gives CASSQDGQNQETQYF.

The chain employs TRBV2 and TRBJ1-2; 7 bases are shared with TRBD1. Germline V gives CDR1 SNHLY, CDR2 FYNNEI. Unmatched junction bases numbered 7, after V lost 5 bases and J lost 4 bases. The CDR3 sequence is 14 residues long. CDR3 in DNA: TGTGCCAGCAGTCGGGACAGCAGCCGCTATGGCTACACCTTC. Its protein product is CASSRDSSRYGYTF.

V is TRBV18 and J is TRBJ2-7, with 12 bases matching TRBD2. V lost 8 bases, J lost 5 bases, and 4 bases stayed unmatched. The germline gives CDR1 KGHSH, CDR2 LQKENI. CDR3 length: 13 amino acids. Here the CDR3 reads CASAGLAGDEQYF. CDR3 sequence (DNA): TGTGCCAGCGCGGGACTAGCGGGTGACGAGCAGTACTTC.

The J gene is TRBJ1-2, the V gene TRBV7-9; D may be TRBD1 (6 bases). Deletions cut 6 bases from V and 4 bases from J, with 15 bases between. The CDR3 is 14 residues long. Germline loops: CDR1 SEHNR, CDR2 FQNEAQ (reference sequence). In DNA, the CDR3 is TGTGCCAGCAGTGGGATGGGGGGGGCCTATGGCTACACCTTC. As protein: CASSGMGGAYGYTF. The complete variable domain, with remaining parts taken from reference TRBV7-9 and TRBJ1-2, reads DTGVSQNPRHKITKRGQNVTFRCDPISEHNRLYWYRQTLGQGPEFLTYFQNEAQLEKSRLLSDRFSAERPKGSFSTLEIQRTEQGDSAMYLCASSGMGGAYGYTFGSGTRLTVV.

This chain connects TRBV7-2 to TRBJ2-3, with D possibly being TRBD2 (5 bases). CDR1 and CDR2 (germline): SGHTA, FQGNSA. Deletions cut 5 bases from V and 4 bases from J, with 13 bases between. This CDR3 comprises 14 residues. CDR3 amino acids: CASSRSRLSDTQYF. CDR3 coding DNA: TGTGCCAGCAGCCGGTCGCGACTATCAGATACGCAGTATTTT.

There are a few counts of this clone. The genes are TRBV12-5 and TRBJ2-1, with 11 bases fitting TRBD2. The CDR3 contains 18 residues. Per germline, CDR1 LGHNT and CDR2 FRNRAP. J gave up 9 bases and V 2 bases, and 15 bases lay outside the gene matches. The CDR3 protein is CASGLLTLAGGEKGEQFF. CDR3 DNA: TGTGCTAGTGGTTTGCTAACTCTAGCGGGAGGTGAGAAGGGTGAGCAGTTCTTC.

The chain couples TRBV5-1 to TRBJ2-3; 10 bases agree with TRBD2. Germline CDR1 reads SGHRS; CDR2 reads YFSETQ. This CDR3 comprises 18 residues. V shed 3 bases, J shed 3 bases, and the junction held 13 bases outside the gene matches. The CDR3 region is CASSSRQGSLAGTDTQYF. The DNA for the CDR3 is TGCGCCAGCAGCTCTAGACAGGGGTCACTAGCGGGGACAGATACGCAGTATTTT.

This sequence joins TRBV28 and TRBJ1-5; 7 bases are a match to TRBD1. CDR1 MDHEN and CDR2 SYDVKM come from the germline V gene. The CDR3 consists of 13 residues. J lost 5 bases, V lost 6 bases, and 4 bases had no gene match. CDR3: CASSLGGHQPQHF. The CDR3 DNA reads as TGTGCCAGCAGCTTAGGGGGCCATCAGCCCCAGCATTTT.

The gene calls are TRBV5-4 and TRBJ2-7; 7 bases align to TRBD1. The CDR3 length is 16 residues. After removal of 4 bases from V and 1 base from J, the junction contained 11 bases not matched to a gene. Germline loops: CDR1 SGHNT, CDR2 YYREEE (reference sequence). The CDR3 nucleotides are TGTGCCAGCAGCCCTATGGTCGGGACAGTTTCCTACGAGCAGTACTTC. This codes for CASSPMVGTVSYEQYF.

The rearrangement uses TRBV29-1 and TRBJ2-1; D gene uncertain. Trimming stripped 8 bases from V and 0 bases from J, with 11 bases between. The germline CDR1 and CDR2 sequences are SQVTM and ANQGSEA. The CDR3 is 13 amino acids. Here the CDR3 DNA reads TGCAGCATGATGAGGAGCTCCTACAATGAGCAGTTCTTC. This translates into CSMMRSSYNEQFF.

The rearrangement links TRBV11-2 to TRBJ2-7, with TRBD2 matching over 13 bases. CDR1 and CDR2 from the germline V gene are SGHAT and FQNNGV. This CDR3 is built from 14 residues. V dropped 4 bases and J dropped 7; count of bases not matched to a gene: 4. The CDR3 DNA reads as TGTGCCAGCAGCTGGACTAGCGGGAGTAATGAGCAGTACTTC. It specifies CASSWTSGSNEQYF.

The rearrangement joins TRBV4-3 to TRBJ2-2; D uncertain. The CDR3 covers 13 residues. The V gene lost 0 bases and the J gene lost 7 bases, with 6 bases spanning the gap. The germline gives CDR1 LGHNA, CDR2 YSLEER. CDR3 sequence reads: CASSQDSGGELFF. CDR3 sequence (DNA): TGCGCCAGCAGCCAAGATAGTGGCGGGGAGCTGTTTTTT.

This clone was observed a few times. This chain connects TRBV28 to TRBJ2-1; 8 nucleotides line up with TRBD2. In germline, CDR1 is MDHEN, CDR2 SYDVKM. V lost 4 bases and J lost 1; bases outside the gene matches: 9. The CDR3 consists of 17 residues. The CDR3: CASSSIAGLGSYNEQFF. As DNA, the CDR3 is TGTGCCAGCAGTTCCATAGCGGGACTTGGGTCCTACAATGAGCAGTTCTTC.

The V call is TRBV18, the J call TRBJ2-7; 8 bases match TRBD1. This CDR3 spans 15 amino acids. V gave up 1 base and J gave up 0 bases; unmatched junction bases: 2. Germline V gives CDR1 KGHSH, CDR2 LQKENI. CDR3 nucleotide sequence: TGTGCCAGCTCACCACGGGACAGGAGCTCCTACGAGCAGTACTTC. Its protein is CASSPRDRSSYEQYF.

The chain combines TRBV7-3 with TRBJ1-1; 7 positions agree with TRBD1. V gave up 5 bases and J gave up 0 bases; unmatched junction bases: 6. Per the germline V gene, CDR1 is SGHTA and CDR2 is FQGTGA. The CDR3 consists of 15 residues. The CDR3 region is CASSPGQVMNTEAFF. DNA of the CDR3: TGTGCCAGCAGCCCCGGACAGGTCATGAACACTGAAGCTTTCTTT.

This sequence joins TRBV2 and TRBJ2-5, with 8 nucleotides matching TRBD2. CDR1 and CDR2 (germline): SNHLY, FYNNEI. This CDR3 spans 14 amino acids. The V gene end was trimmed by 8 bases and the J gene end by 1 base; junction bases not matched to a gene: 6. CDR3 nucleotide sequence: TGTGCCAGCGATCTAACTAGCGGCCAAGAGACCCAGTACTTC. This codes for CASDLTSGQETQYF.

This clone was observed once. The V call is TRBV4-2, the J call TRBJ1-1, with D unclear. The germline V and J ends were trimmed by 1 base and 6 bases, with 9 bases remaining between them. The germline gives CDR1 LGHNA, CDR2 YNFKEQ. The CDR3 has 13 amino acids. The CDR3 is CASSQVGSAEAFF. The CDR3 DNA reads TGTGCCAGCAGCCAAGTCGGCAGCGCTGAAGCTTTCTTT.

In DNA form, the CDR3 reads TGTGCCAGCAGCTTAAGCGGGATAAACACCGGGGAGCTGTTTTTT. Translating it yields CASSLSGINTGELFF. The chain employs TRBV7-3 and TRBJ2-2; possible D gene TRBD2, 6 bases. The CDR3 spans 15 residues. Germline assignment: CDR1 SGHTA and CDR2 FQGTGA. V was trimmed by 1 base and J by 2 bases, leaving 8 bases between them.

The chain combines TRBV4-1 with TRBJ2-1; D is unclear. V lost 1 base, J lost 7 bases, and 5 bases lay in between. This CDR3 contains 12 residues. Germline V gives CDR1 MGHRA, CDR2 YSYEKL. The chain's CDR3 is CASSQVANEQFF. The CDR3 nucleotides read TGCGCCAGCAGCCAAGTAGCTAATGAGCAGTTCTTC.

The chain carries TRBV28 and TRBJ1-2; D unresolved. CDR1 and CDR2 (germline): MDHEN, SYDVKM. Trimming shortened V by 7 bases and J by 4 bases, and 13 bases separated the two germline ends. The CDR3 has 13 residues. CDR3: CASNGRKSYGYTF. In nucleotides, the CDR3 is TGTGCCAGCAACGGCAGGAAATCCTATGGCTACACCTTC.

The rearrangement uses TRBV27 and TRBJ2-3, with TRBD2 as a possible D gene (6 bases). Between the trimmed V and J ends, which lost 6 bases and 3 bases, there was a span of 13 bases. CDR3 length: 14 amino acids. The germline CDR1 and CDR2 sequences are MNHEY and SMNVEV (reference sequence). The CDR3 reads CASRRRAGTDTQYF. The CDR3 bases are TGTGCCAGCAGGAGGAGGGCCGGGACAGATACGCAGTATTTT.